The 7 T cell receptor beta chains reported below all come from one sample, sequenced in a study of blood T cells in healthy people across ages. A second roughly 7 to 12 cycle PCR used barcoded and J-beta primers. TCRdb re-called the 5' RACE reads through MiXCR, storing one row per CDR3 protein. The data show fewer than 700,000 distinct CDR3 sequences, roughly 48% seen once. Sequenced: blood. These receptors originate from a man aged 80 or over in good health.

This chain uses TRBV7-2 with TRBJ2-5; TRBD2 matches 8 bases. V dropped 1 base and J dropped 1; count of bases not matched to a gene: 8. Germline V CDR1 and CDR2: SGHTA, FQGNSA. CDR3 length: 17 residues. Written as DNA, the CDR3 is TGTGCCAGCAGCTTAGTGGGGCCGGGGGGGATCCAAGAGACCCAGTACTTC. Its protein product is CASSLVGPGGIQETQYF.

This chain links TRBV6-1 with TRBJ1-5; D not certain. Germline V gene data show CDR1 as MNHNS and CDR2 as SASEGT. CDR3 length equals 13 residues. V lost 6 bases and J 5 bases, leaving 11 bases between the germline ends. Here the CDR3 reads CASRLTGDQPQHF. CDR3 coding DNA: TGTGCCAGCAGGCTAACCGGGGATCAGCCCCAGCATTTT.

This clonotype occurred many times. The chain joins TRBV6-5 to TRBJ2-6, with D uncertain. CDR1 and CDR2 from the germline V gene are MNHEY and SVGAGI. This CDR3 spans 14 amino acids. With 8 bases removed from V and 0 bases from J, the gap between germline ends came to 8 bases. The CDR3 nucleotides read TGTGCCAGCTCAGCCAACTCTGGGGCCAACGTCCTGACTTTC. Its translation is CASSANSGANVLTF.

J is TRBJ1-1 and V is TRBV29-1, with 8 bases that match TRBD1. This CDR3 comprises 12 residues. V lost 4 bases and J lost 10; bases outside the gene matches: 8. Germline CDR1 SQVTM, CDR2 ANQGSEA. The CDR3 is CSVGSGQGGAFF. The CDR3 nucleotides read TGCAGCGTTGGATCTGGACAGGGTGGAGCTTTCTTT.

The CDR3 bases are TGTGCCAGCAGCCGGGACTCCATCCGGGGGCCTGAGCAGTACTTC. Its protein is CASSRDSIRGPEQYF. The chain has TRBV6-2 or TRBV6-3 and TRBJ2-7; D tentatively fits TRBD1 or TRBD2 (6 bases each). Germline CDR1 MNHEY, CDR2 SVGEGT. V lost 6 bases and J 7 bases, leaving 22 bases between the germline ends. This CDR3 is built from 15 residues.

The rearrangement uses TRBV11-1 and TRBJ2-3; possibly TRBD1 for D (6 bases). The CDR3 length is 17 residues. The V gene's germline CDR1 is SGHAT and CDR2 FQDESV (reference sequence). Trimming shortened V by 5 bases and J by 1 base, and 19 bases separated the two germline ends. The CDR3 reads CASSRGQRRVGTDTQYF. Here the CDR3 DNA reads TGTGCCAGCAGCCGAGGACAGAGACGGGTTGGCACAGATACGCAGTATTTT. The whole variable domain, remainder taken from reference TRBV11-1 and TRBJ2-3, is EAEVAQSPRYKITEKSQAVAFWCDPISGHATLYWYRQILGQGPELLVQFQDESVVDDSQLPKDRFSAERLKGVDSTLKIQPAELGDSAMYLCASSRGQRRVGTDTQYFGPGTRLTVL.

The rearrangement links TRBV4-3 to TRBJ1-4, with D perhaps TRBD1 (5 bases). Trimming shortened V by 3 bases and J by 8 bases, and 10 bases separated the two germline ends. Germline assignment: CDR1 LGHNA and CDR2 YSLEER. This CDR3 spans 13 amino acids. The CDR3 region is CASSQGEREKLFF. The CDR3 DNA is TGCGCCAGCAGCCAGGGGGAACGCGAAAAACTGTTTTTT.